Here is one T cell receptor beta chain with its context. This sample was taken from a study of T cell responses to AZD1222 COVID-19 vaccine. Libraries were prepared by immunoSEQ multiplex PCR; TCRdb keeps only in-frame clonotypes and omits some of them. The sample has approximately 120,000 clones; 91% are singletons. The germline V gene encodes CDR1 MNHEY and CDR2 SVGEGT. V shed 2 bases and J shed 2 bases, with 12 bases lying between them. The CDR3 totals 16 residues. Sequenced material: peripheral blood, taken on day 0 of AZD1222 vaccination. The sequence was obtained from an adult in good health. The J gene is TRBJ1-4, the V gene TRBV6-2 or TRBV6-3; D is perhaps TRBD1 (6 bases). This CDR3 reads CASSYVGRGTNEKLFF. For the CDR3, the DNA is TGTGCCAGCAGTTACGTCGGGAGGGGGACTAATGAAAAACTGTTTTTT.